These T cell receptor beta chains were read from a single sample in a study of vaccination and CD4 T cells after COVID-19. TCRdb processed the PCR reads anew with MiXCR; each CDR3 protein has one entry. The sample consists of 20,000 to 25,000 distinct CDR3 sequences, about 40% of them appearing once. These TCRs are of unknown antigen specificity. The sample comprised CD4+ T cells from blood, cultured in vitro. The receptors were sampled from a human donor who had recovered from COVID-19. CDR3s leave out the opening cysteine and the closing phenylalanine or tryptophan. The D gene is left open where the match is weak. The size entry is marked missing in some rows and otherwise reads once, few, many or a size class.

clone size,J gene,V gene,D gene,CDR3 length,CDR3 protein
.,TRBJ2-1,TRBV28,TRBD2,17,ASSLEGLAGGPGYNEQF
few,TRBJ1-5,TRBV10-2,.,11,ASSGTGNQPQH
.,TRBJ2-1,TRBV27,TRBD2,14,ASNMERLAAHNEQF
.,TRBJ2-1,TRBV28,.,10,ASSFSYNEQF
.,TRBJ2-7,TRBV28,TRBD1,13,ASTSGGLNPYEQY
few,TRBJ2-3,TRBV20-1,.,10,SALRGTDTQY
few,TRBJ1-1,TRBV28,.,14,ASLPPGDWKNTEAF
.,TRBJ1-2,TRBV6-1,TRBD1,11,ASRQQGVDGYT
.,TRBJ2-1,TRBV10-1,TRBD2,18,ASSEMRTSGRGGIYNEQF
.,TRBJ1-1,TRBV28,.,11,ASSQNRNTEAF
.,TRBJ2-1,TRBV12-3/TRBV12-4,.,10,ASSPAYNEQF
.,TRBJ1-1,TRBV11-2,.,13,ASSSETVGGTVAF
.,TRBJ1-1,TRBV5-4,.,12,ASSLGQIPTEAF
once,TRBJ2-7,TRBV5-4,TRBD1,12,ASSTPGQAYEQY
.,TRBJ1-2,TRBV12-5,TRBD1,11,ASGRDRTRSYT
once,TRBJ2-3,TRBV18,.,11,ASSPVHRDTQY
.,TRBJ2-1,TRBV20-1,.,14,SASPGVPWTYNEQF
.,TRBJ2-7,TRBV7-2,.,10,ASSSHRNEQY
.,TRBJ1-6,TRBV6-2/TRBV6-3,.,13,ASTLTSSYNSPLH
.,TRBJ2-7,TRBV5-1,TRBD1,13,ASSLGQGRIDEQY
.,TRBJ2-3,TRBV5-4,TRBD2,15,ASSGGPTSGRTDTQY
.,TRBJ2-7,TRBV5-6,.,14,ASSLVAKDQSYEQY
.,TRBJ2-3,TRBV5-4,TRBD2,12,ASSPREGLNTQY
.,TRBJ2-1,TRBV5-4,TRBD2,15,ASSLALAGGQWGEQF
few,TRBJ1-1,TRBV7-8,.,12,ASSLDEVGPEAF
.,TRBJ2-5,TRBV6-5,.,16,ASSYRGIRARGQETQY
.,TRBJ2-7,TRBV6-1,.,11,ASSPSGETLGY
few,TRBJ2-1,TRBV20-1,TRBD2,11,SARRGGYNEQF
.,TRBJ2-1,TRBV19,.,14,ASSPSDLGGRGEQF
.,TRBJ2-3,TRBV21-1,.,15,ASSPDRAGGPTDTQY
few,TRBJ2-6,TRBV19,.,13,ASSIGTSGANVLT